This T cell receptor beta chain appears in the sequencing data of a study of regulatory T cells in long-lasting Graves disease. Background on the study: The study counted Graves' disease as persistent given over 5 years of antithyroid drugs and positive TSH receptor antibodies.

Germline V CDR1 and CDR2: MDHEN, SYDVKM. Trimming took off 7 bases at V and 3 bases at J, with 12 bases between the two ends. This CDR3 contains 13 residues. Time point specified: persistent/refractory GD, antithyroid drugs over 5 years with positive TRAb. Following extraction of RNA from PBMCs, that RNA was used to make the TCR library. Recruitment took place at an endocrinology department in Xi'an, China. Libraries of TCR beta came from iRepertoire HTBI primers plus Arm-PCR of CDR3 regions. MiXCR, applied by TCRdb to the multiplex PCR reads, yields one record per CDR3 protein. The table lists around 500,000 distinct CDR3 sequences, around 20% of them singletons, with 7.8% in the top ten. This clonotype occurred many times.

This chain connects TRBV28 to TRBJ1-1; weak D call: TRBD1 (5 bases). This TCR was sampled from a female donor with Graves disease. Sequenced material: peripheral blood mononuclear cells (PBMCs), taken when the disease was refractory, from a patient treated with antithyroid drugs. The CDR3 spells CASTRWGDTEAFF. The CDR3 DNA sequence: TGTGCCAGCACCCGTTGGGGGGACACTGAAGCTTTCTTT.